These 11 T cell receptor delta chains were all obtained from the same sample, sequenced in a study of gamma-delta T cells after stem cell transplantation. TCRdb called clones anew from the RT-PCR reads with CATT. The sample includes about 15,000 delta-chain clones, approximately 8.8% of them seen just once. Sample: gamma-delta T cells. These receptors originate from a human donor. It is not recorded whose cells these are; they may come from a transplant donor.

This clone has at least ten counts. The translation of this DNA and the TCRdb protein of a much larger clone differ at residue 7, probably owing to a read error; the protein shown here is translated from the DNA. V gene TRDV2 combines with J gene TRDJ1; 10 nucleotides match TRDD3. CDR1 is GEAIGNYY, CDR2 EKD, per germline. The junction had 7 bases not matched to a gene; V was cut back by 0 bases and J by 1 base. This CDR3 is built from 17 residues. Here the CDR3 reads CACDTVRGDTGTDKLIF. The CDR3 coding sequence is TGTGCCTGTGACACCGTGCGGGGGGATACGGGCACCGATAAACTCATCTTT.

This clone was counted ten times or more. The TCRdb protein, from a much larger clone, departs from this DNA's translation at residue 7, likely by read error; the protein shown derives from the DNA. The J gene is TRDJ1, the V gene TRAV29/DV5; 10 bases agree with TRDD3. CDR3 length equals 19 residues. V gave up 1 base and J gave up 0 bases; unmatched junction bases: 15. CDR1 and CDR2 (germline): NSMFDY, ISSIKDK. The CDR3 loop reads CAASPIGLGDGRYTDKLIF. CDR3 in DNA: TGTGCAGCAAGCCCGATCGGACTGGGGGATGGGAGGTACACCGATAAACTCATCTTT.

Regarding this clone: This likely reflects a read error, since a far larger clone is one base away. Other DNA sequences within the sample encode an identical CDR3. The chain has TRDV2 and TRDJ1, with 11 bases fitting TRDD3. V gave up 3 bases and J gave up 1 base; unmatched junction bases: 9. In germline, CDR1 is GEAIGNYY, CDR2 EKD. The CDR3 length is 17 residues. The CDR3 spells CACDSLMGDTVTDKLIF. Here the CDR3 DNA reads TGTGCCTGTGACTCTCTAATGGGGGATACGGTCACCGATAAACTCATCTTT.

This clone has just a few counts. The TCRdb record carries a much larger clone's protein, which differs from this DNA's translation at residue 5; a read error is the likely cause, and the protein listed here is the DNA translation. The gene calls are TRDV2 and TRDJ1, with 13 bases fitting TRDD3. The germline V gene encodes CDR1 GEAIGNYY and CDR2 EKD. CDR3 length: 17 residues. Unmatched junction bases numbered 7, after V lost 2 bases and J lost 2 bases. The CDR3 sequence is CACDNLLGDTQTDKLIF. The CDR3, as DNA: TGTGCCTGTGACAACTTACTGGGGGATACGCAAACCGATAAACTCATCTTT.

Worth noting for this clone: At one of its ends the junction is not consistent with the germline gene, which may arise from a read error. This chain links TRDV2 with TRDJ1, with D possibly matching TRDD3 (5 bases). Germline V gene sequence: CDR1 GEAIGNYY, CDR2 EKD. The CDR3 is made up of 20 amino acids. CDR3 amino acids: CACDTGRLQVYTNYNDTLIF. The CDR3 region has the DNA TGTGCCTGTGACACCGGCCGCTTGCAGGTGTATACGAATTACAACGATACACTCATCTTT.

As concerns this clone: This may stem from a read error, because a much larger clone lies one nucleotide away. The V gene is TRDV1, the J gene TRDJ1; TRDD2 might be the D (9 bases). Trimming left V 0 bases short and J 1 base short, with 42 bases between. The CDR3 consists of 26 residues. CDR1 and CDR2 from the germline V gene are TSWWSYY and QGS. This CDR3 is CALGELEVSSFLRGPGVLGATDKLIF. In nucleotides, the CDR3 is TGTGCTCTTGGGGAACTAGAGGTCTCCTCCTTCCTACGAGGGCCGGGCGTACTGGGGGCCACCGATAAACTCATCTTT.

CDR3 bases: TGTGCCTGTGACCGATTGGGGGACGGGAAGAAGCTCATCTTT. It encodes CACDRLGDGKKLIF. The rearrangement joins TRDV2 to TRDJ1; 7 bases align to TRDD3. The CDR3 length is 14 residues. J lost 11 bases, V lost 3 bases, and 14 bases had no gene match. Germline V gene lookup returns CDR1 GEAIGNYY and CDR2 EKD.

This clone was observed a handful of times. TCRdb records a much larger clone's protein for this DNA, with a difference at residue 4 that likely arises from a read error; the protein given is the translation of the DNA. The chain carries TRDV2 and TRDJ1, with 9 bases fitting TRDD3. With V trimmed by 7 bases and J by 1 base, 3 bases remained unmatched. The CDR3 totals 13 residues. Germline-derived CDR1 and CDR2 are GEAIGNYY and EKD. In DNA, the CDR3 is TGTGCCTGCGTGGGGATACGCACCGATAAACTCATCTTT. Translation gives CACVGIRTDKLIF.

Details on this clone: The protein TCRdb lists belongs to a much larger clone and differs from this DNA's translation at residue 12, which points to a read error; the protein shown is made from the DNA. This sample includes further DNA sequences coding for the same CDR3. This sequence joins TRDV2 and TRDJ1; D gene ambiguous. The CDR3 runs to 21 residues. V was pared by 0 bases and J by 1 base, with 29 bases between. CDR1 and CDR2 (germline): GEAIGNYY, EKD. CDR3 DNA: TGTGCCTGTGACACCGTTGAGTCCCACCTGCGTCCTGGTGTACTCACCGATAAACTCATCTTT. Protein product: CACDTVESHLRPGVLTDKLIF.

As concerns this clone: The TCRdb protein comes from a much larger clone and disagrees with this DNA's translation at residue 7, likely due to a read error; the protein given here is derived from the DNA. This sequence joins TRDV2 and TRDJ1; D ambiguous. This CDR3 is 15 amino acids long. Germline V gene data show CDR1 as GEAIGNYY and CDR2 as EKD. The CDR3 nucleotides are TGTGCCTGTGACACCCTGGTGACGTGGATCGATAACCTCATCTTT. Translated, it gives CACDTLVTWIDNLIF.

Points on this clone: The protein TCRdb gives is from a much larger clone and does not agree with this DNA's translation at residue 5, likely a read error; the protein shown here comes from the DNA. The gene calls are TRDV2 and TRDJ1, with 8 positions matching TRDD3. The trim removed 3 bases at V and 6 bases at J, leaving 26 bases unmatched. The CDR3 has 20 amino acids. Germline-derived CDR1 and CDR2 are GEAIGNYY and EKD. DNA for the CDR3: TGTGCCTGTGACGCCGCTGAAGTACTGGGGGCTCACCGAGGGGCGTATAAACTCATCTTT. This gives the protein CACDAAEVLGAHRGAYKLIF.